This TCR beta chain was sequenced in a study of molecular identifiers for immune sequencing clone quantification. The wider study: Four of five splits of RNA from about 19,000 or 110,000 naive CD8 cells were sequenced in replicates.

V shed 4 bases and J 3 bases; nucleotides not matched to a gene: 2. This CDR3 region has 16 residues. From germline, CDR1 is SEHNR and CDR2 FQNEAQ (reference sequence). Using its own MiXCR run on the PCR reads, TCRdb lists one record per CDR3 protein. The profile shows hundreds of thousands of distinct CDR3 sequences, roughly 27% of them singletons. This clonotype has ten or more counts. The chain uses TRBV7-9 and TRBJ2-3; 15 bases agree with TRBD2. The sequenced sample consisted of naive CD8+ T cells from blood, with Jurkat cell RNA spiked in. The sample's subset: FACS-sorted CD8+CD4-CCR7+CD45RA+ naive T cells. The TCR sequence derives from a human donor in good health. Some libraries in this study had Jurkat cell RNA spiked in. The CDR3 DNA reads as TGTGCCAGCAGCTCCGGGACTAGCGGGAGGACAGATACGCAGTATTTT. It is translated as CASSSGTSGRTDTQYF.